The 4 T cell receptor beta chains reported below all come from one sample, sequenced in a study of OX40 agonist ivuxolimab in advanced cancers. Profiling relied on immunoSEQ multiplex PCR, and the TCRdb table lists in-frame clones only, not all of them. The sample holds 150,000 to 180,000 clones, around 94% seen once. The sample was CD4+ or CD8+ T cells sorted from blood, taken in a trial of the OX40 agonist ivuxolimab. The receptors shown here come from an adult with an advanced solid tumor such as melanoma, head and neck, liver or kidney cancer.

In its sample, this clone was seen once. This chain joins TRBV18 and TRBJ1-4; D ambiguous. Germline V gene data show CDR1 as KGHSH and CDR2 as LQKENI. The V and J ends lost 4 bases and 10 bases respectively, with 19 bases between them. This CDR3 has 15 amino acids. The CDR3 DNA follows: TGTGCCAGCTCACTACAGAGGGCGGATCGCGCAAAACTGTTTTTT. As protein: CASSLQRADRAKLFF. The whole variable domain, remainder taken from reference TRBV18 and TRBJ1-4, is NAGVMQNPRHLVRRRGQEARLRCSPMKGHSHVYWYRQLPEEGLKFMVYLQKENIIDESGMPKERFSAEFPKEGPSILRIQQVVRGDSAAYFCASSLQRADRAKLFFGSGTQLSVL.

The chain couples TRBV5-1 to TRBJ1-2, with D maybe TRBD1 (6 bases). V was pared by 4 bases and J by 4 bases, with 14 bases between. The CDR3 covers 14 residues. The germline V gene has CDR1 SGHRS and CDR2 YFSETQ. CDR3 sequence: CASSPLDRTYGYTF. For the CDR3, the DNA is TGCGCCAGCAGCCCGCTCGACAGGACCTATGGCTACACCTTC.

This clone has just a few counts. The chain joins TRBV4-1 to TRBJ1-2; D unresolved. Trimming removed 0 bases at V and 2 bases at J, with 13 bases between. The CDR3 contains 16 residues. Germline V gives CDR1 MGHRA, CDR2 YSYEKL. CDR3 in DNA: TGCGCCAGCAGCCAAGAAGTATCGCGACCAAACTATGGCTACACCTTC. Its translation: CASSQEVSRPNYGYTF.

Of note for this clone: Other DNA sequences from this sample encode an identical CDR3 as well. The chain is built from TRBV18 and TRBJ1-5; D gene ambiguous. This CDR3 is built from 13 residues. Trimming stripped 3 bases from V and 1 base from J, with 4 bases between. CDR1 and CDR2 from the germline V gene are KGHSH and LQKENI. Here the CDR3 DNA reads TGTGCCAGCTCACCGGGGAGCAATCAGCCCCAGCATTTT. It specifies CASSPGSNQPQHF.